This entry concerns a single TCR beta chain. Its antigen is not identified. The assay was immunoSEQ multiplex PCR, and TCRdb's table has in-frame clones only and misses some. The sample yields more than 70,000 clones, approximately 90% seen once. The germline V gene has CDR1 ENHRY and CDR2 SYGVKD. The CDR3 is 13 amino acids. After removal of 5 bases from V and 2 bases from J, the junction contained 2 bases not matched to a gene. Pooled in the analysis were second doses at about 4 or about 12 weeks. The sample is drawn from a study of T cell responses to AZD1222 COVID-19 vaccine. General study findings and limits: Clonal diversity was possibly underestimated; the donors were predominantly white British and more often female.

The chain has TRBV10-3 and TRBJ1-1; 7 bases agree with TRBD1. This TCR was sampled from an adult who received the AZD1222 COVID-19 vaccine. Source: peripheral blood, taken 28 days after the second AZD1222 dose. The CDR3 loop reads CAISSGGNTEAFF. In DNA form, the CDR3 reads TGTGCCATCAGTTCAGGGGGAAACACTGAAGCTTTCTTT.